Listed below are T cell receptor beta chains from one sample, sequenced in a study of blood T cells in healthy people across ages. Using its own MiXCR run on the 5' RACE reads, TCRdb lists one record per CDR3 protein. This table has 800,000 to 1,000,000 distinct CDR3 sequences, about 48% appearing once. Sequencing used blood. Receptors originate from a young man in good health. Each CDR3 is given with its conserved first and last residue. Fields, in order: clone size, J gene, V gene, D gene, CDR3 protein, CDR3 DNA. The D gene is left open where the match is weak. Clone size is not always given. Where it is, it says once, few, many or a class for expanded clones.

clone_size: few; j_call: TRBJ2-7; v_call: TRBV12-3/TRBV12-4; d_call: NA; cdr3_aa: CASCGLGEQYF; cdr3_nt: TGTGCCAGCTGCGGACTGGGCGAGCAGTACTTC
clone_size: NA; j_call: TRBJ2-1; v_call: TRBV3-1; d_call: TRBD1; cdr3_aa: CTSSPQDRVSYNEQFF; cdr3_nt: TGTACCAGCAGCCCCCAAGACAGGGTGTCCTACAATGAGCAGTTCTTC
clone_size: NA; j_call: TRBJ2-7; v_call: TRBV24-1; d_call: NA; cdr3_aa: CATSDQDESSYEQYF; cdr3_nt: TGTGCCACCAGTGACCAAGACGAGAGCTCCTACGAGCAGTACTTC
clone_size: NA; j_call: TRBJ2-4; v_call: TRBV5-6; d_call: NA; cdr3_aa: CASSVGKGRNIQYF; cdr3_nt: TGTGCCAGCAGCGTAGGTAAGGGTCGCAACATTCAGTACTTC
clone_size: NA; j_call: TRBJ1-2; v_call: TRBV4-1; d_call: NA; cdr3_aa: CASSLGPSEIYTF; cdr3_nt: TGCGCCAGCAGCCTCGGACCGTCAGAAATCTACACCTTC
clone_size: NA; j_call: TRBJ1-1; v_call: TRBV3-1; d_call: TRBD1; cdr3_aa: CASSHLTGATEAFF; cdr3_nt: TGTGCCAGCAGCCACCTGACAGGGGCCACTGAAGCTTTCTTT
clone_size: few; j_call: TRBJ2-7; v_call: TRBV6-5; d_call: TRBD1; cdr3_aa: CASKDRISYEQYF; cdr3_nt: TGTGCCAGCAAGGACAGGATATCCTACGAGCAGTACTTC
clone_size: NA; j_call: TRBJ1-2; v_call: TRBV7-9; d_call: TRBD1; cdr3_aa: CASSRPGTGKGYTF; cdr3_nt: TGTGCCAGCAGCCGTCCCGGGACAGGGAAAGGCTACACCTTC
clone_size: NA; j_call: TRBJ2-3; v_call: TRBV20-1; d_call: TRBD1; cdr3_aa: CSAVSDRGKDTQYF; cdr3_nt: TGCAGTGCGGTGTCGGACAGGGGGAAAGATACGCAGTATTTT
clone_size: few; j_call: TRBJ2-7; v_call: TRBV20-1; d_call: NA; cdr3_aa: CSASAFYEQYF; cdr3_nt: TGCAGTGCTAGCGCATTCTACGAGCAGTACTTC
clone_size: NA; j_call: TRBJ2-3; v_call: TRBV6-1; d_call: NA; cdr3_aa: CASSEVGRITDTQYF; cdr3_nt: TGTGCCAGCAGTGAAGTGGGACGGATCACAGATACGCAGTATTTT
clone_size: NA; j_call: TRBJ2-7; v_call: TRBV7-9; d_call: NA; cdr3_aa: CASSHLISYEQYF; cdr3_nt: TGTGCCAGCAGCCACCTCATTAGCTACGAGCAGTACTTC
clone_size: few; j_call: TRBJ2-6; v_call: TRBV27; d_call: NA; cdr3_aa: CASSFRIQRSGANVLTF; cdr3_nt: TGTGCCAGCAGTTTCCGTATTCAGCGCTCTGGGGCCAACGTCCTGACTTTC
clone_size: NA; j_call: TRBJ2-2; v_call: TRBV6-6; d_call: NA; cdr3_aa: CASSYRPGRTGGELFF; cdr3_nt: TGTGCCAGCAGTTACCGTCCGGGACGCACCGGAGGGGAGCTGTTTTTT
clone_size: NA; j_call: TRBJ2-5; v_call: TRBV19; d_call: TRBD1; cdr3_aa: CASRFGQGKTQYF; cdr3_nt: TGTGCCAGTAGATTCGGACAGGGGAAGACCCAGTACTTC
clone_size: NA; j_call: TRBJ2-2; v_call: TRBV7-2; d_call: TRBD2; cdr3_aa: CASSSSRGTSGGIGELFF; cdr3_nt: TGTGCCAGCAGCTCCTCACGGGGGACTAGCGGGGGGATCGGGGAGCTGTTTTTT
clone_size: NA; j_call: TRBJ2-1; v_call: TRBV9; d_call: TRBD1; cdr3_aa: CASSVAPRGHEQFF; cdr3_nt: TGTGCCAGCAGCGTAGCCCCGAGGGGGCATGAGCAGTTCTTC
clone_size: NA; j_call: TRBJ2-7; v_call: TRBV5-5; d_call: TRBD1; cdr3_aa: CASSGRDRGPYEQYF; cdr3_nt: TGTGCCAGCAGCGGCCGGGACAGGGGACCCTACGAGCAGTACTTC
clone_size: few; j_call: TRBJ2-1; v_call: TRBV28; d_call: TRBD1; cdr3_aa: CASSPFGSTGGSNEQFF; cdr3_nt: TGTGCCAGCAGTCCCTTCGGTTCGACAGGGGGCTCAAATGAGCAGTTCTTC
clone_size: NA; j_call: TRBJ2-1; v_call: TRBV29-1; d_call: TRBD1; cdr3_aa: CSGRDRGFNEQFF; cdr3_nt: TGCAGCGGCCGGGACAGGGGTTTCAATGAGCAGTTCTTC
clone_size: few; j_call: TRBJ2-3; v_call: TRBV28; d_call: NA; cdr3_aa: CASKVRTDTQYF; cdr3_nt: TGTGCCAGCAAGGTTCGCACAGATACGCAGTATTTT
clone_size: NA; j_call: TRBJ2-5; v_call: TRBV20-1; d_call: TRBD2; cdr3_aa: CSARDSGGAKKTQYF; cdr3_nt: TGCAGTGCTAGAGATAGCGGGGGGGCGAAAAAGACCCAGTACTTC
clone_size: NA; j_call: TRBJ2-3; v_call: TRBV12-3/TRBV12-4; d_call: NA; cdr3_aa: CASSTSPGSDTQYF; cdr3_nt: TGTGCCAGCAGCACGTCCCCGGGCTCAGATACGCAGTATTTT
clone_size: few; j_call: TRBJ2-7; v_call: TRBV4-2; d_call: NA; cdr3_aa: CASSQETSGPYEQYF; cdr3_nt: TGTGCCAGCAGCCAAGAGACATCAGGCCCCTACGAGCAGTACTTC
clone_size: few; j_call: TRBJ2-3; v_call: TRBV6-5; d_call: NA; cdr3_aa: CASRLGLSTDTQYF; cdr3_nt: TGTGCCAGCAGACTCGGACTGAGCACAGATACGCAGTATTTT
clone_size: NA; j_call: TRBJ2-1; v_call: TRBV28; d_call: NA; cdr3_aa: CASSSQGSLLYNEQFF; cdr3_nt: TGTGCCAGCAGTTCGCAGGGTTCCCTTCTTTACAATGAGCAGTTCTTC
clone_size: NA; j_call: TRBJ2-4; v_call: TRBV6-1; d_call: TRBD2; cdr3_aa: CASSVRTSGERGNIQYF; cdr3_nt: TGTGCCAGCAGTGTCCGGACTAGCGGGGAACGAGGAAACATTCAGTACTTC
clone_size: NA; j_call: TRBJ2-7; v_call: TRBV30; d_call: TRBD1; cdr3_aa: CAWATGGDRDEQYF; cdr3_nt: TGTGCCTGGGCTACAGGGGGCGATCGAGACGAGCAGTACTTC
clone_size: NA; j_call: TRBJ1-2; v_call: TRBV3-1; d_call: NA; cdr3_aa: CASSQDWEGRGYTF; cdr3_nt: TGTGCCAGCAGCCAAGATTGGGAGGGACGTGGCTACACCTTC